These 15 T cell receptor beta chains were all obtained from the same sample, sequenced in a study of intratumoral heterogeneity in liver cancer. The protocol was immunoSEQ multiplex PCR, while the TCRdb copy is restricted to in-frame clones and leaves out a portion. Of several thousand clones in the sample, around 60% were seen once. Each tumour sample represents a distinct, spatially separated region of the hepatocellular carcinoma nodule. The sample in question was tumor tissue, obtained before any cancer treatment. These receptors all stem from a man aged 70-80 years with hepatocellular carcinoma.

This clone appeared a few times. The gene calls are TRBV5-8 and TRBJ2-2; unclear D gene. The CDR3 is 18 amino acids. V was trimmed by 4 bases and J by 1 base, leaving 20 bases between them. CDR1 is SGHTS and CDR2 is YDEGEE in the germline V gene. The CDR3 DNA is TGTGCCAGCAGCCCCCTAATCATACGGCTAGGGAACACCGGGGAGCTGTTTTTT. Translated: CASSPLIIRLGNTGELFF.

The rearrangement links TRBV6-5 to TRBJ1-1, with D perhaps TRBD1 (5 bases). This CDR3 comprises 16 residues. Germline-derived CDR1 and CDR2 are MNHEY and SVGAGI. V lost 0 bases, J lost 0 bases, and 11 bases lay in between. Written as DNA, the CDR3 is TGTGCCAGCAGTTACTCGAGGGGAGGCATGAACACTGAAGCTTTCTTT. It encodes CASSYSRGGMNTEAFF.

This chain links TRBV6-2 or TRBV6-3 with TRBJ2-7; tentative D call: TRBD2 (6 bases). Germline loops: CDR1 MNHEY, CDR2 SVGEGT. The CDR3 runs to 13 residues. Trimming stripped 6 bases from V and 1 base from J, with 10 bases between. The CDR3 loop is CASSRTKSYEQYF. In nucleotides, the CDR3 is TGTGCCAGCAGCCGGACTAAATCCTACGAGCAGTACTTC.

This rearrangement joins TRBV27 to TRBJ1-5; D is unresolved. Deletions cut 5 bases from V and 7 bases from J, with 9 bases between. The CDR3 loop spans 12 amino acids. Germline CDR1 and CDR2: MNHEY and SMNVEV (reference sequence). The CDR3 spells CASSPAGQPQHF. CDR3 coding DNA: TGTGCCAGCAGTCCGGCAGGACAGCCCCAGCATTTT.

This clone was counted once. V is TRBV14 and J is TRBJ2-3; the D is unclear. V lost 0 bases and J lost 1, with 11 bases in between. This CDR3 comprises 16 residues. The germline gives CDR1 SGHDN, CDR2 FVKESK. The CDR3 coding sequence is TGTGCCAGCAGCCAAGATCGGCTAGTTGGCACAGATACGCAGTATTTT. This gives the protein CASSQDRLVGTDTQYF.

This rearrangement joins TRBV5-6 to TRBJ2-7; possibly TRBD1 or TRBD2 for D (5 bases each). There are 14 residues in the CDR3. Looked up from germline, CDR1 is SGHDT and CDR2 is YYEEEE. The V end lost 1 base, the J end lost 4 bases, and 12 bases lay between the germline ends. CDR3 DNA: TGTGCCAGCAGCTTGCCCGGGAACAGGTACGAGCAGTACTTC. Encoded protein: CASSLPGNRYEQYF.

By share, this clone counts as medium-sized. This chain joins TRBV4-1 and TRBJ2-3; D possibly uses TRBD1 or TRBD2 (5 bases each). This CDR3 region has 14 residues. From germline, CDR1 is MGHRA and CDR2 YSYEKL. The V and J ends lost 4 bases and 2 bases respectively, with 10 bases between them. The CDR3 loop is CASSPGTHTDTQYF. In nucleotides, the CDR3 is TGCGCCAGCAGCCCAGGGACCCACACAGATACGCAGTATTTT.

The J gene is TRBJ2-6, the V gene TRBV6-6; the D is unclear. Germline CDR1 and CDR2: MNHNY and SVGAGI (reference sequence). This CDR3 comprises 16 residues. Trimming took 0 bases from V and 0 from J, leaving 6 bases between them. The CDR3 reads CASSYSRFSGANVLTF. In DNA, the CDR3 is TGTGCCAGCAGTTACTCCCGTTTCTCTGGGGCCAACGTCCTGACTTTC.

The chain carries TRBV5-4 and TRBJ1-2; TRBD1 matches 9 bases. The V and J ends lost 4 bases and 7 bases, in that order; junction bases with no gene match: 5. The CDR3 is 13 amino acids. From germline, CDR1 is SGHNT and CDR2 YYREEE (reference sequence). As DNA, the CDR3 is TGTGCCAGCAGCATGGACAGGGGTCTTGGCTACACCTTC. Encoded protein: CASSMDRGLGYTF. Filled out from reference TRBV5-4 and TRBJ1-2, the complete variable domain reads ETGVTQSPTHLIKTRGQQVTLRCSSQSGHNTVSWYQQALGQGPQFIFQYYREEENGRGNFPPRFSGLQFPNYSSELNVNALELDDSALYLCASSMDRGLGYTFGSGTRLTVV.

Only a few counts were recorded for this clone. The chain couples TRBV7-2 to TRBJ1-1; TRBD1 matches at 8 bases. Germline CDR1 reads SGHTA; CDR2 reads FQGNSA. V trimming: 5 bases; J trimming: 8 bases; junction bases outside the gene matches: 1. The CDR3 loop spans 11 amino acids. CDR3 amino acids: CASSTGGEAFF. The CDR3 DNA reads TGTGCCAGCAGCACAGGGGGGGAAGCTTTCTTT.

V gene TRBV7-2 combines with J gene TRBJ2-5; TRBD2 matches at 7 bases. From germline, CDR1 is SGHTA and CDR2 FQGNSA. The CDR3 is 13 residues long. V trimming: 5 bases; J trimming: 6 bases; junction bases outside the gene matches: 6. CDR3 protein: CASSLGLGKTQYF. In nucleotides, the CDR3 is TGTGCCAGCAGCCTAGGACTAGGAAAGACCCAGTACTTC.

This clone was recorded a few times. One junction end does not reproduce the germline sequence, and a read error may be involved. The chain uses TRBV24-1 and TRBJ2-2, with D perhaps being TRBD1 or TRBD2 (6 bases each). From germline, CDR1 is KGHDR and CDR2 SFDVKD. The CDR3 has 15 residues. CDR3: CATSERGANTGELFF. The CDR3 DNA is TGTGCCACAAGTGAGAGGGGGGCCAACACCGGGGAGCTGTTTTTT.

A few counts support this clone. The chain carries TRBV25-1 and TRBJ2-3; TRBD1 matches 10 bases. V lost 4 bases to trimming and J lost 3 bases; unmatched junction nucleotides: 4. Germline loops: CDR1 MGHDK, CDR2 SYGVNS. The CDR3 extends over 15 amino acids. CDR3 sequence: CASSADRGQTDTQYF. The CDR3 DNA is TGTGCCAGCAGTGCAGACAGGGGGCAGACAGATACGCAGTATTTT. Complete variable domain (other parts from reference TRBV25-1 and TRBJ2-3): EADIYQTPRYLVIGTGKKITLECSQTMGHDKMYWYQQDPGMELHLIHYSYGVNSTEKGDLSSESTVSRIRTEHFPLTLESARPSHTSQYLCASSADRGQTDTQYFGPGTRLTVL.

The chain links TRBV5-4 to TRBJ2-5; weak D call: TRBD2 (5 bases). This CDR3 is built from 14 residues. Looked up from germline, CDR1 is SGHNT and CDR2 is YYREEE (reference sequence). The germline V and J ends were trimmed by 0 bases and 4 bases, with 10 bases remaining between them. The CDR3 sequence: CASSLGPSRETQYF. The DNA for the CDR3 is TGTGCCAGCAGCTTGGGTCCTAGCCGAGAGACCCAGTACTTC. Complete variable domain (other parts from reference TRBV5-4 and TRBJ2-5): ETGVTQSPTHLIKTRGQQVTLRCSSQSGHNTVSWYQQALGQGPQFIFQYYREEENGRGNFPPRFSGLQFPNYSSELNVNALELDDSALYLCASSLGPSRETQYFGPGTRLLVL.

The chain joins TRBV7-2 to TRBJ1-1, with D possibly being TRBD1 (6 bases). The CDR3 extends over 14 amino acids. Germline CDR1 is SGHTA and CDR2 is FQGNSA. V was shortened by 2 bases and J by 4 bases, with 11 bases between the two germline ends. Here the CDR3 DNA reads TGTGCCAGCAGCTTAACAGGGATGGTCACTGAAGCTTTCTTT. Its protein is CASSLTGMVTEAFF.